This note documents a single TCR beta chain sequence. No antigen is known for it. The authors ran a second PCR of roughly 6 to 12 cycles using a sample-barcoded 5' primer and a J-beta primer mix. TCRdb ran MiXCR on the 5' RACE reads and lists one entry per CDR3 protein. The sample yields about 580,000 distinct CDR3 sequences, 47% seen once. The entry originates in a study of blood T cells in healthy people across ages. General study results and limits: Whereas aged donors had fewer naive CD4+ cells, long-lived donors had more of them and higher diversity.

CDR3 length equals 15 residues. J was trimmed by 10 bases and V by 4 bases; bases with no gene match: 12. Germline V lookup: CDR1 SEHNR, CDR2 FQNEAQ (reference sequence). The sequence was collected from a man at least 80 years old in good health. The chain combines TRBV7-9 with TRBJ2-1; 8 bases match TRBD2. Sequences were obtained from blood. CDR3 nucleotide sequence: TGTGCCAGCAGCTCGGCGACCAGCGGGAGAGGAGAGCAGTTCTTC. This codes for CASSSATSGRGEQFF.